This entry lists 29 T cell receptor beta chains sequenced from one sample in a study of T cell responses to AZD1222 COVID-19 vaccine. Data came from immunoSEQ multiplex PCR; TCRdb stores just in-frame clones and leaves some out. The sample includes about 140,000 clones, roughly 93% seen only once; the top ten take less than 0.95%. Sequenced here: peripheral blood, sampled on day 0 of MenACWY control vaccination. Receptor source: an adult in good health.

This clone was recorded many times. This chain joins TRBV4-2 and TRBJ2-2; no firm D call. Trimming removed 2 bases from V and 2 bases from J, with 9 bases in between. CDR3 length equals 15 residues. Germline V gene lookup returns CDR1 LGHNA and CDR2 YNFKEQ. The CDR3: CASSQSDRNTGELFF. The CDR3 nucleotides read TGTGCCAGCAGCCAATCGGACCGAAACACCGGGGAGCTGTTTTTT.

This sequence joins TRBV11-2 and TRBJ1-1; D is undetermined. Germline CDR1 reads SGHAT; CDR2 reads FQNNGV. The CDR3 is 15 residues long. Trimming took off 4 bases at V and 6 bases at J, with 18 bases between the two ends. CDR3 DNA: TGTGCCAGCAGCTCCGGGTCTACCAACGGCGCTGAAGCTTTCTTT. This codes for CASSSGSTNGAEAFF.

This rearrangement joins TRBV6-2 or TRBV6-3 to TRBJ1-5; D remains ambiguous. CDR1 and CDR2 (germline): MNHEY, SVGEGT. The CDR3 loop spans 14 amino acids. With 3 bases removed from V and 9 bases from J, the gap between germline ends came to 15 bases. The CDR3 here is CASSYPAGPSPQHF. The CDR3 DNA follows: TGTGCCAGCAGTTATCCCGCAGGCCCCTCGCCCCAGCATTTT.

The genes are TRBV2 and TRBJ1-5; the D gene is possibly TRBD1 (5 bases). The CDR3 contains 14 residues. Germline assignment: CDR1 SNHLY and CDR2 FYNNEI. Trimming removed 7 bases from V and 7 bases from J, with 17 bases in between. CDR3 amino acids: CASTLGQGRQPQHF. The CDR3 nucleotides read TGTGCCAGCACCCTCGGGCAGGGAAGGCAGCCCCAGCATTTT.

V and J are TRBV6-2 or TRBV6-3 and TRBJ1-2, with D possibly being TRBD1 (5 bases). Germline V gene lookup returns CDR1 MNHEY and CDR2 SVGEGT. CDR3 length equals 13 residues. Trimming left V 2 bases short and J 8 bases short, with 12 bases between. For the CDR3, the DNA is TGTGCCAGCAGTTACAAGGGGAACGGAGGCTACACCTTC. The encoded protein is CASSYKGNGGYTF.

The CDR3 reads CASSLTVNTEAFF. CDR3 nucleotides: TGCGCCAGCAGCTTGACAGTGAACACTGAAGCTTTCTTT. The V and J genes are TRBV5-1 and TRBJ1-1; D is ambiguous. The germline gives CDR1 SGHRS, CDR2 YFSETQ. This CDR3 spans 13 amino acids. V was cut by 1 base and J by 0 bases, with 4 bases left in between.

This clone was counted a single time. This chain uses TRBV30 with TRBJ1-3; the D is unclear. This CDR3 spans 13 amino acids. Trimming took off 4 bases at V and 0 bases at J, with 7 bases between the two ends. Germline-derived CDR1 and CDR2 are GTSNPN and SVGIG (reference sequence). The CDR3: CAWNVNSGNTIYF. CDR3 nucleotides: TGTGCCTGGAACGTGAACTCTGGAAACACCATATATTTT. Complete variable domain (other parts from reference TRBV30 and TRBJ1-3): SQTIHQWPATLVQPVGSPLSLECTVEGTSNPNLYWYRQAAGRGLQLLFYSVGIGQISSEVPQNLSASRPQDRQFILSSKKLLLSDSGFYLCAWNVNSGNTIYFGEGSWLTVV.

This clone has a single count. The chain is built from TRBV18 and TRBJ1-2, with D maybe TRBD1 (5 bases). This CDR3 comprises 16 residues. V shed 4 bases and J shed 3 bases, with 18 bases lying between them. Germline CDR1 KGHSH, CDR2 LQKENI. The CDR3 coding sequence is TGTGCCAGCTCACTCGAGCGAGGGGACGTGGACTATGGCTACACCTTC. Translating it yields CASSLERGDVDYGYTF. The full variable domain, its missing parts supplied by reference TRBV18 and TRBJ1-2, is NAGVMQNPRHLVRRRGQEARLRCSPMKGHSHVYWYRQLPEEGLKFMVYLQKENIIDESGMPKERFSAEFPKEGPSILRIQQVVRGDSAAYFCASSLERGDVDYGYTFGSGTRLTVV.

V and J are TRBV28 and TRBJ2-1; D gene uncertain. Germline lookup yields CDR1 MDHEN and CDR2 SYDVKM. The CDR3 has 12 residues. V was shortened by 2 bases and J by 4 bases, with 3 bases between the two germline ends. The CDR3 DNA sequence: TGTGCCAGCAGTTTAAGGTACAATGAGCAGTTCTTC. Protein: CASSLRYNEQFF.

This clone occurred a few times. The rearrangement links TRBV10-3 to TRBJ2-3, with 10 bases fitting TRBD1. There are 15 residues in the CDR3. J lost 1 base, V lost 5 bases, and 3 bases had no gene match. CDR1 is ENHRY and CDR2 is SYGVKD in the germline V gene. DNA of the CDR3: TGTGCCATCAGTCCGGGACAGGGGCGCACAGATACGCAGTATTTT. Encoded protein: CAISPGQGRTDTQYF.

This chain connects TRBV9 to TRBJ2-5; 8 positions agree with TRBD1. The V segment lost 3 bases and the J segment 5 bases; nucleotides outside the gene matches: 6. The CDR3 extends over 14 amino acids. The germline gives CDR1 SGDLS, CDR2 YYNGEE. The CDR3 DNA reads TGTGCCAGCAGCGGAGGACAGGGTATTGAGACCCAGTACTTC. Amino acid sequence: CASSGGQGIETQYF.

The rearrangement joins TRBV18 to TRBJ2-7; D may be TRBD1 or TRBD2 (5 bases each). The CDR3 covers 13 residues. V lost 2 bases, J lost 0 bases, and 5 bases lay in between. Per the germline V gene, CDR1 is KGHSH and CDR2 is LQKENI. The CDR3 here is CASSPGTSYEQYF. In DNA form, the CDR3 reads TGTGCCAGCTCACCAGGGACCTCCTACGAGCAGTACTTC. The full variable domain, its missing parts supplied by reference TRBV18 and TRBJ2-7, is NAGVMQNPRHLVRRRGQEARLRCSPMKGHSHVYWYRQLPEEGLKFMVYLQKENIIDESGMPKERFSAEFPKEGPSILRIQQVVRGDSAAYFCASSPGTSYEQYFGPGTRLTVT.

CDR3 residues: CANRAAGDYNEQFF. The CDR3 DNA reads TGTGCCAACCGGGCGGCGGGGGACTACAATGAGCAGTTCTTC. The chain couples TRBV6-5 to TRBJ2-1; 7 positions match TRBD2. Germline V gene data show CDR1 as MNHEY and CDR2 as SVGAGI. V gave up 10 bases and J gave up 3 bases; unmatched junction bases: 9. The CDR3 covers 14 residues.

The chain links TRBV9 to TRBJ1-3; D gene uncertain. Germline CDR1 SGDLS, CDR2 YYNGEE. The CDR3 has 16 amino acids. The V and J ends lost 0 bases and 0 bases respectively, with 10 bases between them. The CDR3 nucleotides read TGTGCCAGCAGCGTAGCCCAGGCCGCCTCTGGAAACACCATATATTTT. Protein sequence: CASSVAQAASGNTIYF.

The CDR3 region is CAWSREVLTGELFF. The CDR3 bases are TGTGCCTGGAGCCGAGAGGTCCTCACCGGGGAGCTGTTTTTT. V gene TRBV30 combines with J gene TRBJ2-2; D gene unclear. V lost 3 bases and J lost 4, with 12 bases in between. The CDR3 spans 14 residues. Germline V gene lookup returns CDR1 GTSNPN and CDR2 SVGIG (reference sequence).

This chain connects TRBV5-6 to TRBJ2-7; 12 bases agree with TRBD2. CDR1 is SGHDT, CDR2 YYEEEE, per germline. V gave up 3 bases and J gave up 10 bases; unmatched junction bases: 8. The CDR3 is made up of 14 amino acids. The CDR3 nucleotides read TGTGCCAGCAGCTCCGGGACTAGCGGGTTAGGACAGTACTTC. Translating gives CASSSGTSGLGQYF.

The CDR3 sequence is CASSIDSVWRRASGISHTGELFF. DNA of the CDR3: TGTGCCAGTAGTATAGACTCGGTTTGGAGGCGGGCTAGCGGGATCTCGCACACCGGGGAGCTGTTTTTT. The rearrangement uses TRBV19 and TRBJ2-2, with 9 bases fitting TRBD2. The V gene end was trimmed by 0 bases and the J gene end by 3 bases; junction bases not matched to a gene: 23. Germline CDR1 is LNHDA and CDR2 is SQIVND (reference sequence). The CDR3 runs 23 residues.

V usage is TRBV2 and J usage is TRBJ2-7, with D tentatively TRBD1 (6 bases). Between the trimmed V and J ends, which lost 7 bases and 4 bases, there was a span of 14 bases. This CDR3 region has 13 residues. In germline, CDR1 is SNHLY, CDR2 FYNNEI. The DNA of the CDR3 is TGTGCCAGCATGACTAAGGGGGTTTACGAGCAGTACTTC. This encodes CASMTKGVYEQYF. Full variable domain (outside the CDR3, taken from reference TRBV2 and TRBJ2-7): EPEVTQTPSHQVTQMGQEVILRCVPISNHLYFYWYRQILGQKVEFLVSFYNNEISEKSEIFDDQFSVERPDGSNFTLKIRSTKLEDSAMYFCASMTKGVYEQYFGPGTRLTVT.

The rearrangement links TRBV28 to TRBJ1-3; no definite D call. Trimming took off 9 bases at V and 0 bases at J, with 12 bases between the two ends. CDR3 length: 14 amino acids. Germline assignment: CDR1 MDHEN and CDR2 SYDVKM. The CDR3 loop is CASSVASSGNTIYF. The CDR3 DNA reads TGTGCCAGTTCAGTCGCGAGCTCTGGAAACACCATATATTTT.

This clone was seen a single time. This CDR3 reads CASSLHGEVSEQFF. CDR3 sequence (DNA): TGTGCCAGCAGCTTACACGGGGAAGTAAGTGAGCAGTTCTTC. The V and J genes are TRBV7-9 and TRBJ2-1; a weak D match, TRBD2 (5 bases). V dropped 2 bases and J dropped 9 bases, with 14 bases sitting between them. Germline CDR1 SEHNR, CDR2 FQNEAQ (reference sequence). This CDR3 is 14 amino acids long.

The V call is TRBV7-3, the J call TRBJ2-1; a possible D gene is TRBD2 (5 bases). Trimming took 2 bases from V and 4 from J, leaving 6 bases between them. Per the germline V gene, CDR1 is SGHTA and CDR2 is FQGTGA. The CDR3 has 13 residues. CDR3 bases: TGTGCCAGCAGCTTAGGGGAGTACAATGAGCAGTTCTTC. It codes for CASSLGEYNEQFF. Complete variable domain (other parts from reference TRBV7-3 and TRBJ2-1): GAGVSQTPSNKVTEKGKYVELRCDPISGHTALYWYRQSLGQGPEFLIYFQGTGAADDSGLPNDRFFAVRPEGSVSTLKIQRTERGDSAVYLCASSLGEYNEQFFGPGTRLTVL.

This chain's CDR3 is CASSLEGYGYTF. The CDR3 nucleotides are TGTGCCAGCAGTTTGGAGGGCTATGGCTACACCTTC. The chain employs TRBV6-5 and TRBJ1-2, with D unclear. This CDR3 contains 12 residues. In germline, CDR1 is MNHEY, CDR2 SVGAGI. V lost 4 bases and J lost 4, with 7 bases in between.

In regard to this clone: This same CDR3 is encoded by further DNA sequences in the sample. This chain connects TRBV5-4 to TRBJ1-1; no clear D. Germline CDR1 and CDR2: SGHNT and YYREEE (reference sequence). The germline V and J ends were trimmed by 0 bases and 1 base, with 4 bases remaining between them. The CDR3 covers 13 residues. The CDR3 here is CASSLGGNTEAFF. Written as DNA, the CDR3 is TGTGCCAGCAGCTTGGGAGGGAACACTGAAGCTTTCTTT.

V and J are TRBV19 and TRBJ1-2; 7 bases agree with TRBD1. CDR3 size: 13 residues. The germline CDR1 and CDR2 sequences are LNHDA and SQIVND (reference sequence). With V trimmed by 3 bases and J by 12 bases, 10 bases remained unmatched. The CDR3 sequence is CASSINSRGSDTF. In DNA, the CDR3 is TGTGCCAGTAGTATCAACTCCAGGGGGAGCGACACCTTC.

This clone was recorded only once. V is TRBV5-1 and J is TRBJ2-6; perhaps TRBD1 as D (5 bases). V lost 5 bases, J lost 2 bases, and 11 bases lay in between. CDR3 length equals 15 residues. Germline V lookup: CDR1 SGHRS, CDR2 YFSETQ. The CDR3 DNA is TGCGCCAGCAGTGGGGCCGTGGCTGGGGCCAACGTCCTGACTTTC. Its translation is CASSGAVAGANVLTF.

The chain carries TRBV6-2 or TRBV6-3 and TRBJ1-2; D possibly corresponds to TRBD1 (6 bases). The CDR3 extends over 18 amino acids. The V gene lost 2 bases and the J gene lost 6 bases, with 25 bases spanning the gap. The germline gives CDR1 MNHEY, CDR2 SVGEGT. CDR3 in amino acids: CASSYPRGTPTSTHGYTF. The CDR3 nucleotides are TGTGCCAGCAGTTACCCGAGGGGGACACCCACTTCCACACATGGCTACACCTTC.

V is TRBV7-9 and J is TRBJ2-2; 7 positions agree with TRBD1. Germline lookup yields CDR1 SEHNR and CDR2 FQNEAQ (reference sequence). V lost 6 bases and J lost 5; bases outside the gene matches: 3. The CDR3 length is 13 residues. The CDR3, as DNA: TGTGCCAGCAGAGGGGGCGGGACCGGGGAGCTGTTTTTT. Its protein product is CASRGGGTGELFF.

This CDR3 reads CASSLGTGFIDVVNTEAFF. CDR3 sequence (DNA): TGTGCCAGCAGCTTAGGGACAGGGTTTATCGACGTGGTGAACACTGAAGCTTTCTTT. The chain links TRBV7-2 to TRBJ1-1; 8 nucleotides align to TRBD1. Germline values: CDR1 SGHTA, CDR2 FQGNSA. The CDR3 totals 19 residues. After removal of 1 base from V and 0 bases from J, the junction contained 13 bases not matched to a gene. Supplemented by reference TRBV7-2 and TRBJ1-1, the full variable domain reads GAGVSQSPSNKVTEKGKDVELRCDPISGHTALYWYRQSLGQGLEFLIYFQGNSAPDKSGLPSDRFSAERTGGSVSTLTIQRTQQEDSAVYLCASSLGTGFIDVVNTEAFFGQGTRLTVV.

This sequence joins TRBV3-1 (or the pseudogene TRBV3-2) and TRBJ1-2; 7 nucleotides align to TRBD1. The germline V gene has CDR1 LGHDT and CDR2 YNNKEL (reference sequence). After removal of 4 bases from V and 3 bases from J, the junction contained 8 bases not matched to a gene. The CDR3 contains 15 residues. The CDR3 bases are TGTGCCAGCAGCCCGTTTATAGGGACAGACTATGGCTACACCTTC. It yields the protein CASSPFIGTDYGYTF.